Listed here are 25 T cell receptor beta chains from one sample, sequenced in a study of Graves' ophthalmopathy and Graves' hyperthyroidism. Scientists amplified the TCR beta CDR3 regions from RNA transcripts. An opening RT-PCR round employed HTBI primers and preceded a second-round multiplex PCR. TCRdb called the multiplex PCR reads again in MiXCR, with one record for every CDR3 protein. The sample contains 260,000 or so distinct CDR3 sequences, roughly 50% of which appear only once. The sample consisted of peripheral blood. All receptors derive from an adult man with Graves' ophthalmopathy.

This chain uses TRBV2 with TRBJ2-7, with 8 positions matching TRBD2. The V gene end was trimmed by 4 bases and the J gene end by 9 bases; junction bases not matched to a gene: 8. Germline V gives CDR1 SNHLY, CDR2 FYNNEI. There are 13 residues in the CDR3. The CDR3 DNA reads as TGTGCCAGCAGTGCGGGGGGGGAAGCCGGGCAGTACTTC. Protein: CASSAGGEAGQYF.

This clonotype came up many times. This chain links TRBV2 with TRBJ1-5; TRBD1 might be the D (6 bases). CDR1 is SNHLY and CDR2 is FYNNEI in the germline V gene. The CDR3 contains 13 residues. The V gene lost 5 bases and the J gene lost 2 bases, with 7 bases spanning the gap. This CDR3 reads CASSSGGNQPQHF. In DNA, the CDR3 is TGTGCCAGCAGTTCAGGGGGCAATCAGCCCCAGCATTTT.

The J gene is TRBJ2-3, the V gene TRBV7-3, with 8 nucleotides matching TRBD2. The V segment lost 4 bases and the J segment 2 bases; nucleotides outside the gene matches: 5. The CDR3 consists of 15 residues. In germline, CDR1 is SGHTA, CDR2 FQGTGA. The CDR3 DNA reads as TGTGCCAGCAGCTCCACTAGCGGCCACACAGATACGCAGTATTTT. This translates into CASSSTSGHTDTQYF.

This clonotype is a singleton in its sample. The V call is TRBV24-1, the J call TRBJ2-7, with 11 nucleotides matching TRBD2. V was pared by 5 bases and J by 2 bases, with 4 bases of the junction left unmatched. The CDR3 covers 15 residues. The germline V gene has CDR1 KGHDR and CDR2 SFDVKD. The chain's CDR3 is CATSGETSGTYEQYF. CDR3 in DNA: TGTGCCACCAGTGGTGAGACTAGCGGGACCTACGAGCAGTACTTC.

The V call is TRBV19, the J call TRBJ1-1; 7 bases agree with TRBD1. The length of the CDR3 is 14 residues. Germline V lookup: CDR1 LNHDA, CDR2 SQIVND (reference sequence). V trimming: 5 bases; J trimming: 1 base; junction bases outside the gene matches: 4. Here the CDR3 DNA reads TGTGCCAGTAGTCCCCGGGACAGGAACACTGAAGCTTTCTTT. Translating it yields CASSPRDRNTEAFF.

This chain uses TRBV7-2 with TRBJ2-6; 11 nucleotides agree with TRBD1. Germline V gives CDR1 SGHTA, CDR2 FQGNSA. V shed 3 bases and J 4 bases; nucleotides not matched to a gene: 2. The CDR3 sequence is 16 residues long. The CDR3 region is CASSFGQGAGANVLTF. For the CDR3, the DNA is TGTGCCAGCAGCTTCGGACAGGGGGCCGGGGCCAACGTCCTGACTTTC.

This chain uses TRBV5-1 with TRBJ1-6; D is uncertain. The CDR3 runs to 14 residues. Trimming took off 1 base at V and 11 bases at J, with 13 bases between the two ends. The germline gives CDR1 SGHRS, CDR2 YFSETQ. The CDR3 region is CASSLMARTAPLHF. CDR3 DNA: TGCGCCAGCAGCTTGATGGCTCGAACGGCACCCCTCCACTTT. Filled out from reference TRBV5-1 and TRBJ1-6, the complete variable domain reads KAGVTQTPRYLIKTRGQQVTLSCSPISGHRSVSWYQQTPGQGLQFLFEYFSETQRNKGNFPGRFSGRQFSNSRSEMNVSTLELGDSALYLCASSLMARTAPLHFGNGTRLTVT.

The CDR3 region has the DNA TGTGCCACCAGCAGAGAGTACGGCTCTGGGGCCAACGTCCTGACTTTC. Translating gives CATSREYGSGANVLTF. This chain links TRBV15 with TRBJ2-6, with D hard to call. CDR1 is LNHNV and CDR2 is YYDKDF in the germline V gene (reference sequence). Trimming removed 0 bases from V and 0 bases from J, with 6 bases in between. The CDR3 runs 16 residues.

This chain links TRBV20-1 with TRBJ1-5; no clear D gene. The CDR3 is 17 residues long. Germline CDR1 reads DFQATT; CDR2 reads SNEGSKA (reference sequence). Trimming pared 2 bases from V and 1 base from J, leaving 18 bases between. Written as DNA, the CDR3 is TGCAGTGCTAGACCAGTCGGGAACGGTTGCAGCAATCAGCCCCAGCATTTT. Its translation: CSARPVGNGCSNQPQHF.

The chain carries TRBV6-6 and TRBJ1-1; D is ambiguous. This CDR3 comprises 14 residues. V lost 5 bases and J 6 bases, leaving 16 bases between the germline ends. Germline assignment: CDR1 MNHNY and CDR2 SVGAGI (reference sequence). The CDR3 spells CASSELRLSAEAFF. In nucleotides, the CDR3 is TGTGCCAGCAGTGAATTACGGTTGAGCGCTGAAGCTTTCTTT.

In this sample, this clonotype turned up many times. The chain links TRBV7-2 to TRBJ1-2; D is ambiguous. The CDR3 length is 13 residues. Germline V gives CDR1 SGHTA, CDR2 FQGNSA. Trimming left V 5 bases short and J 3 bases short, with 10 bases between. In nucleotides, the CDR3 is TGTGCCAGCAGCCTCGACGGGGACTATGGCTACACCTTC. It yields the protein CASSLDGDYGYTF.

To note about this clonotype: An end of the junction differs from the germline gene, which may be a read error. This sequence joins TRBV10-3 and TRBJ1-5; the match to TRBD1 covers 7 bases. The CDR3 is 16 residues long. The V gene's germline CDR1 is ENHRY and CDR2 SYGVKD. The CDR3 loop reads CASSSPHRGGNQPQHF. In nucleotides, the CDR3 is TGTGCCAGCAGTTCACCCCACAGGGGCGGCAATCAGCCCCAGCATTTT.

The V call is TRBV7-9, the J call TRBJ2-5; perhaps TRBD2 as D (6 bases). Germline-derived CDR1 and CDR2 are SEHNR and FQNEAQ (reference sequence). The CDR3 has 12 residues. V was clipped by 5 bases and J by 7 bases, with 11 bases between them. The DNA of the CDR3 is TGTGCCAGCAGCCAAGCGGAGGGGACCCAGTACTTC. This codes for CASSQAEGTQYF.

This clonotype was observed a few times. The rearrangement uses TRBV5-7 and TRBJ1-1; D is possibly TRBD1 (6 bases). TRBV5-7 is an open reading frame, and its role is uncertain. This CDR3 spans 14 amino acids. The V end lost 3 bases, the J end lost 1 base, and 10 bases lay between the germline ends. The CDR3 loop is CASSYARGNTEAFF. The CDR3 bases are TGTGCCAGCAGCTACGCCAGGGGGAACACTGAAGCTTTCTTT.

This clonotype was counted a few times. The genes are TRBV29-1 and TRBJ1-1; 7 bases match TRBD1. The CDR3 consists of 16 residues. V shed 6 bases and J 1 base; nucleotides not matched to a gene: 14. The germline CDR1 and CDR2 sequences are SQVTM and ANQGSEA. CDR3 sequence: CSVAGTAREGNTEAFF. DNA for the CDR3: TGCAGCGTCGCCGGGACAGCCAGAGAGGGGAACACTGAAGCTTTCTTT. The full variable domain, rest sourced from reference TRBV29-1 and TRBJ1-1, is SAVISQKPSRDICQRGTSLTIQCQVDSQVTMMFWYRQQPGQSLTLIATANQGSEATYESGFVIDKFPISRPNLTFSTLTVSNMSPEDSSIYLCSVAGTAREGNTEAFFGQGTRLTVV.

This clonotype was counted ten times or more. The genes are TRBV7-9 and TRBJ2-7, with D possibly being TRBD1 or TRBD2 (6 bases each). V was shortened by 5 bases and J by 6 bases, with 8 bases between the two germline ends. This CDR3 has 11 amino acids. Germline V gene sequence: CDR1 SEHNR, CDR2 FQNEAQ (reference sequence). The CDR3 sequence: CASSPGAEQYF. The CDR3 DNA follows: TGTGCCAGCAGCCCGGGGGCCGAGCAGTACTTC.

In its sample, this clonotype was seen a few times. V usage is TRBV19 and J usage is TRBJ1-2, with D tentatively TRBD1 (5 bases). The V end lost 3 bases, the J end lost 1 base, and 6 bases lay between the germline ends. Germline V CDR1 and CDR2: LNHDA, SQIVND (reference sequence). This CDR3 region has 13 residues. CDR3 in amino acids: CASSIDSNYGYTF. The CDR3 nucleotides read TGTGCCAGTAGTATCGACAGTAACTATGGCTACACCTTC.

This clonotype has a count of ten or more. This chain links TRBV10-3 with TRBJ1-6; the match to TRBD1 covers 8 bases. Trimming at V came to 2 bases and at J to 9 bases, leaving 9 bases not matched to a gene. The CDR3 covers 16 residues. CDR1 and CDR2 from the germline V gene are ENHRY and SYGVKD. In nucleotides, the CDR3 is TGTGCCATCAGTGAGGAGACAGGGGTTGGCGTTTCACCCCTCCACTTT. It codes for CAISEETGVGVSPLHF.

This clonotype was counted a few times. V usage is TRBV7-2 and J usage is TRBJ1-2; 7 bases are shared with TRBD1. Germline V gives CDR1 SGHTA, CDR2 FQGNSA. J lost 4 bases, V lost 1 base, and 6 bases had no gene match. This CDR3 spans 15 amino acids. CDR3 DNA sequence: TGTGCCAGCAGCTTAGAAGGGGGCACGGGCTATGGCTACACCTTC. It translates to CASSLEGGTGYGYTF.

Only a few counts were recorded for this clonotype. This CDR3 reads CASSQERGSGYTF. The CDR3 bases are TGTGCCAGCAGCCAAGAAAGGGGGTCTGGCTACACCTTC. The V gene is TRBV3-1, the J gene TRBJ1-2; TRBD1 is a possible D gene (6 bases). V was shortened by 0 bases and J by 7 bases, with 9 bases between the two germline ends. CDR3 size: 13 residues. Per the germline V gene, CDR1 is LGHDT and CDR2 is YNNKEL (reference sequence).

V and J are TRBV7-2 and TRBJ2-1; 8 positions match TRBD2. CDR1 SGHTA and CDR2 FQGNSA come from the germline V gene. The CDR3 contains 16 residues. The ends lost 4 bases at V and 3 bases at J; junction bases unmatched: 8. CDR3 protein: CASSSAGRGDYNEQFF. The CDR3 DNA reads as TGTGCCAGCAGCTCCGCCGGGCGGGGGGACTACAATGAGCAGTTCTTC.

The chain joins TRBV7-3 to TRBJ2-7; the D call may be TRBD1 or TRBD2 (5 bases each). The CDR3 extends over 13 amino acids. Looked up from germline, CDR1 is SGHTA and CDR2 is FQGTGA. Between the trimmed V and J ends, which lost 5 bases and 7 bases, there was a span of 15 bases. Here the CDR3 DNA reads TGTGCCAGCAGCCTCCACCCGGGGCGGGAGCAGTACTTC. Residues: CASSLHPGREQYF.

This clonotype has a count of ten or more. A junction end diverges from the germline sequence, so it may reflect a read error. This sequence joins TRBV29-1 and TRBJ2-6; no firm D call. The V gene's germline CDR1 is SQVTM and CDR2 ANQGSEA. The CDR3 extends over 12 amino acids. The CDR3 DNA reads as TGCAGCGTTGACTCTGAGGCCAACGTCCTGACTTTC. The encoded protein is CSVDSEANVLTF.

This clonotype was found a few times. V and J are TRBV24-1 and TRBJ2-7; D not resolved. The CDR3 loop spans 11 amino acids. With 2 bases removed from V and 7 bases from J, the gap between germline ends came to 5 bases. Germline assignment: CDR1 KGHDR and CDR2 SFDVKD. The DNA for the CDR3 is TGTGCCACCAGTGATTCTTGGGAGCAGTACTTC. Translation: CATSDSWEQYF.

This chain joins TRBV2 and TRBJ1-2; 9 nucleotides match TRBD1. CDR1 and CDR2 from the germline V gene are SNHLY and FYNNEI. V dropped 5 bases and J dropped 6; count of bases not matched to a gene: 4. The CDR3 runs 13 residues. The CDR3 sequence is CASSTGQGNGYTF. CDR3 DNA: TGTGCCAGCAGTACGGGACAGGGTAATGGCTACACCTTC.